Presented here are 29 T cell receptor beta chains from one specimen sequenced in a study of blood T cell repertoires in COVID-19. The method was immunoSEQ multiplex PCR; TCRdb's version includes in-frame clones alone and lacks a portion of them. Of about 530,000 clones listed, around 90% are singletons. The sequencing sample was made of peripheral blood. Every receptor here comes from a woman between 45 and 65 years old with COVID-19, enrolled during active disease.

This chain joins TRBV25-1 and TRBJ1-1, with 8 bases fitting TRBD1. This CDR3 is built from 15 residues. V lost 1 base to trimming and J lost 3 bases; unmatched junction nucleotides: 4. The germline V gene encodes CDR1 MGHDK and CDR2 SYGVNS. CDR3 region: CASSESAGGYTEAFF. The CDR3 nucleotides read TGTGCCAGCAGTGAATCTGCAGGGGGCTACACTGAAGCTTTCTTT.

The chain links TRBV7-9 to TRBJ1-5, with 10 nucleotides matching TRBD1. This CDR3 is built from 17 residues. The germline V gene has CDR1 SEHNR and CDR2 FQNEAQ (reference sequence). V lost 1 base and J lost 2; bases outside the gene matches: 5. CDR3 sequence (DNA): TGTGCCAGCAGCTTAGTCACCGGGACAGGGGGCAATCAGCCCCAGCATTTT. Protein sequence: CASSLVTGTGGNQPQHF.

The chain uses TRBV10-3 and TRBJ2-3; TRBD1 might be the D (5 bases). The germline V gene has CDR1 ENHRY and CDR2 SYGVKD. Trimming took off 10 bases at V and 8 bases at J, with 16 bases between the two ends. The CDR3 covers 12 residues. Written as DNA, the CDR3 is TGTGCCACCCAGGTGGACACGGGTACGCAGTATTTT. Encoded protein: CATQVDTGTQYF.

The chain joins TRBV30 to TRBJ1-5, with D unclear. V lost 5 bases, J lost 1 base, and 9 bases lay in between. The length of the CDR3 is 13 residues. Germline V gene data show CDR1 as GTSNPN and CDR2 as SVGIG (reference sequence). The CDR3 DNA reads as TGTGCCTGGGACTTCGGGAGCAATCAGCCCCAGCATTTT. Amino acids: CAWDFGSNQPQHF.

The gene calls are TRBV18 and TRBJ1-1; 7 positions match TRBD1. CDR1 KGHSH and CDR2 LQKENI come from the germline V gene. V was clipped by 1 base and J by 4 bases; unmatched bases: 9. The CDR3 totals 16 residues. CDR3 in amino acids: CASSPRTGRTGTEAFF. CDR3 nucleotide sequence: TGTGCCAGCTCACCACGGACCGGAAGGACAGGCACTGAAGCTTTCTTT.

This chain links TRBV11-1 with TRBJ1-1, with 9 bases matching TRBD1. The germline V gene encodes CDR1 SGHAT and CDR2 FQDESV (reference sequence). V trimming: 1 base; J trimming: 7 bases; junction bases outside the gene matches: 4. CDR3 length: 14 residues. The CDR3 loop is CASSLDRGQGEAFF. The CDR3 nucleotides read TGTGCCAGCAGCTTAGACAGGGGACAGGGTGAAGCTTTCTTT.

V gene TRBV4-1 combines with J gene TRBJ1-2; D remains ambiguous. Germline V CDR1 and CDR2: MGHRA, YSYEKL. V lost 0 bases and J lost 4, with 12 bases in between. The CDR3 is 15 amino acids. CDR3 DNA: TGCGCCAGCAGCCAAGAGGTATTAAGCTCCTATGGCTACACCTTC. This encodes CASSQEVLSSYGYTF.

This sequence joins TRBV2 and TRBJ1-4, with D maybe TRBD1 (6 bases). Trimming took 6 bases from V and 3 from J, leaving 14 bases between them. This CDR3 has 15 residues. CDR1 SNHLY and CDR2 FYNNEI come from the germline V gene. CDR3 sequence reads: CASRSRGLPNEKLFF. CDR3 in DNA: TGTGCCAGCAGATCCAGGGGTTTGCCTAATGAAAAACTGTTTTTT.

The chain joins TRBV3-1 (or the pseudogene TRBV3-2) to TRBJ2-5; 12 bases map to TRBD2. The CDR3 loop spans 14 amino acids. With V trimmed by 4 bases and J by 5 bases, 2 bases remained unmatched. Germline V gives CDR1 LGHDT, CDR2 YNNKEL (reference sequence). The CDR3, as DNA: TGTGCCAGCAGCCCCGGACTAGCGGGGGAGACCCAGTACTTC. This codes for CASSPGLAGETQYF.

The gene calls are TRBV30 and TRBJ1-1; D perhaps matches TRBD1 (6 bases). V gave up 4 bases and J gave up 0 bases, with 9 bases separating them. Germline assignment: CDR1 GTSNPN and CDR2 SVGIG (reference sequence). This CDR3 has 13 amino acids. CDR3 sequence (DNA): TGTGCCTGGAAGACAGGTATGAACACTGAAGCTTTCTTT. This gives the protein CAWKTGMNTEAFF.

The V and J genes are TRBV5-1 and TRBJ2-7; a weak D match, TRBD2 (5 bases). V lost 0 bases and J lost 6, with 16 bases in between. CDR3 size: 15 residues. The germline gives CDR1 SGHRS, CDR2 YFSETQ. The CDR3 reads CASSLGPHPEGEQYF. The CDR3 coding sequence is TGCGCCAGCAGCTTGGGACCCCACCCTGAGGGCGAGCAGTACTTC.

The chain joins TRBV14 to TRBJ1-1, with D tentatively TRBD1 (5 bases). This CDR3 region has 14 residues. Trimming pared 2 bases from V and 4 bases from J, leaving 11 bases between. CDR1 and CDR2 (germline): SGHDN, FVKESK. The CDR3 reads CASSQLAGITEAFF. The CDR3, as DNA: TGTGCCAGCAGCCAATTGGCAGGGATCACTGAAGCTTTCTTT.

The chain carries TRBV3-1 (or the pseudogene TRBV3-2) and TRBJ1-2, with 9 bases aligning to TRBD1. The CDR3 runs to 13 residues. J was trimmed by 8 bases and V by 7 bases; bases with no gene match: 8. Per germline, CDR1 LGHDT and CDR2 YNNKEL (reference sequence). CDR3 sequence: CASTSTGGKGYTF. The CDR3 coding sequence is TGTGCCAGCACCTCGACAGGGGGTAAGGGCTACACCTTC.

V is TRBV6-1 and J is TRBJ2-1; TRBD1 aligns across 10 bases. Germline V CDR1 and CDR2: MNHNS, SASEGT. Trimming at V came to 0 bases and at J to 4 bases, leaving 6 bases not matched to a gene. The CDR3 loop spans 17 amino acids. The DNA of the CDR3 is TGTGCCAGCAGTGAAGCGCTGATGGGACAGGGGTACAATGAGCAGTTCTTC. Encoded protein: CASSEALMGQGYNEQFF.

This clone occurred a few times. The rearrangement uses TRBV2 and TRBJ1-4, with 7 bases aligning to TRBD1. V trimming: 7 bases; J trimming: 8 bases; junction bases outside the gene matches: 7. This CDR3 spans 13 amino acids. In germline, CDR1 is SNHLY, CDR2 FYNNEI. For the CDR3, the DNA is TGTGCCAGCATCCGACAGGGTTGGGAAAAACTGTTTTTT. Its translation is CASIRQGWEKLFF.

The V call is TRBV2, the J call TRBJ1-2, with a possible D match to TRBD1 (5 bases). The CDR3 consists of 14 residues. Germline loops: CDR1 SNHLY, CDR2 FYNNEI. With 4 bases removed from V and 0 bases from J, the gap between germline ends came to 9 bases. CDR3 region: CASSARVTNYGYTF. The CDR3 region has the DNA TGTGCCAGCAGTGCCAGGGTTACTAACTATGGCTACACCTTC.

This clone occurred once. The chain carries TRBV6-5 and TRBJ1-1; D unclear. Trimming stripped 7 bases from V and 3 bases from J, with 15 bases between. The CDR3 spans 14 residues. Germline CDR1 reads MNHEY; CDR2 reads SVGAGI. The DNA of the CDR3 is TGTGCCAGCACCCGCCCCGAGACTGACACTGAAGCTTTCTTT. Protein: CASTRPETDTEAFF.

The V and J genes are TRBV28 and TRBJ2-7, with a tentative D call TRBD1 (6 bases). CDR1 and CDR2 from the germline V gene are MDHEN and SYDVKM. The germline V and J ends were trimmed by 5 bases and 7 bases, with 18 bases remaining between them. The CDR3 has 14 amino acids. CDR3 sequence reads: CASSTTGTPGEQYF. For the CDR3, the DNA is TGTGCCAGCAGTACTACTGGGACACCCGGGGAGCAGTACTTC.

V and J are TRBV10-3 and TRBJ1-2, with 8 bases matching TRBD1. CDR3 length: 13 residues. CDR1 ENHRY and CDR2 SYGVKD come from the germline V gene. V shed 10 bases, J shed 5 bases, and the junction held 9 bases outside the gene matches. In DNA, the CDR3 is TGTGCCAACTCGGACAGGGCGCTATATGGCTACACCTTC. This encodes CANSDRALYGYTF.

The chain couples TRBV3-1 (or the pseudogene TRBV3-2) to TRBJ1-2; unclear D gene. The V gene lost 4 bases and the J gene lost 4 bases, with 13 bases spanning the gap. Per the germline V gene, CDR1 is LGHDT and CDR2 is YNNKEL (reference sequence). This CDR3 region has 14 residues. CDR3 sequence: CASSPRRGGYGYTF. The CDR3 coding sequence is TGTGCCAGCAGCCCCCGCCGGGGAGGCTATGGCTACACCTTC.

The rearrangement uses TRBV11-3 and TRBJ1-3; TRBD1 is a possible D gene (6 bases). This CDR3 region has 13 residues. Germline CDR1 is SGHNT and CDR2 is YENEEA. V was trimmed by 1 base and J by 9 bases, leaving 10 bases between them. CDR3 sequence: CASSLVDSSTIYF. The CDR3 region has the DNA TGTGCCAGCAGCTTAGTGGACAGCTCCACCATATATTTT.

The DNA of the CDR3 is TGTGCCAGCAGTGAGCGGGGCCCATACGAGCAGTACTTC. Protein: CASSERGPYEQYF. The chain recombines TRBV2 with TRBJ2-7, with a tentative D call TRBD2 (6 bases). V was trimmed by 3 bases and J by 4 bases, leaving 10 bases between them. CDR3 size: 13 residues. Per the germline V gene, CDR1 is SNHLY and CDR2 is FYNNEI.

The chain couples TRBV18 to TRBJ1-2, with a possible D match to TRBD1 (5 bases). Trimming took 2 bases from V and 6 from J, leaving 13 bases between them. The CDR3 totals 14 residues. Germline CDR1 is KGHSH and CDR2 is LQKENI. In nucleotides, the CDR3 is TGTGCCAGCTCACCAAGCCGGACAACTGATGGCTACACCTTC. As protein: CASSPSRTTDGYTF.

This chain uses TRBV13 with TRBJ1-6; D might be TRBD1 (5 bases). CDR1 and CDR2 (germline): PRHDT, FYEKMQ (reference sequence). CDR3 length: 12 residues. V was pared by 3 bases and J by 10 bases, with 7 bases between. In nucleotides, the CDR3 is TGTGCCAGCAGCTTGGGGGGGTCACCCCTCCACTTT. Amino acid sequence: CASSLGGSPLHF.

The chain recombines TRBV3-1 (or the pseudogene TRBV3-2) with TRBJ1-4; 9 bases match TRBD1. Looked up from germline, CDR1 is LGHDT and CDR2 is YNNKEL (reference sequence). CDR3 length: 13 amino acids. J gave up 7 bases and V 10 bases, and 7 bases lay outside the gene matches. The CDR3 DNA reads as TGTGCCACCAGGGACAGGGAAACTGAAAAACTGTTTTTT. Residues: CATRDRETEKLFF.

V usage is TRBV30 and J usage is TRBJ1-1, with 8 bases fitting TRBD1. Trimming removed 3 bases from V and 0 bases from J; junction bases left unmatched: 6. Germline assignment: CDR1 GTSNPN and CDR2 SVGIG (reference sequence). CDR3 length: 15 residues. CDR3 nucleotide sequence: TGTGCCTGGAGAAGGGACAGGACCCTGAACACTGAAGCTTTCTTT. This gives the protein CAWRRDRTLNTEAFF.

This rearrangement joins TRBV7-9 to TRBJ1-3; D gene uncertain. Germline loops: CDR1 SEHNR, CDR2 FQNEAQ (reference sequence). The CDR3 runs 11 residues. Trimming stripped 6 bases from V and 15 bases from J, with 15 bases between. This chain's CDR3 is CASRSGLATYF. CDR3 nucleotides: TGTGCCAGCAGATCCGGACTGGCAACATATTTT.

The CDR3: CASSFTGGNTEAFF. CDR3 DNA sequence: TGTGCCAGCAGTTTTACAGGGGGAAACACTGAAGCTTTCTTT. This rearrangement joins TRBV28 to TRBJ1-1; 8 bases match TRBD1. Trimming removed 3 bases from V and 2 bases from J; junction bases left unmatched: 2. Germline V CDR1 and CDR2: MDHEN, SYDVKM. The CDR3 runs 14 residues.

Written as DNA, the CDR3 is TGTGCCAGCACGGACAGCCTGAACACTGAAGCTTTCTTT. As protein: CASTDSLNTEAFF. The J gene is TRBJ1-1, the V gene TRBV6-5, with D tentatively TRBD1 (6 bases). The CDR3 is made up of 13 amino acids. The V end lost 7 bases, the J end lost 0 bases, and 9 bases lay between the germline ends. CDR1 is MNHEY, CDR2 SVGAGI, per germline.